This T cell receptor beta chain was observed in a study of CXCR3-negative and CXCR3-positive naive CD8 T cells. From germline, CDR1 is MNHNS and CDR2 SASEGT. The CDR3 extends over 12 amino acids. All TRB cDNA libraries came from 5' RACE performed with UMI labels. After re-calling the 5' RACE reads, TCRdb lists one entry per CDR3 protein, DNA absent. With around 50,000 distinct CDR3 sequences in the sample, the ten largest clones hold less than 25%. This clonotype is identified as medium-sized from frequency. The source is a human donor in good health. Some clones in this sample may be carry-over from other donors' samples. The sequenced sample was memory CD8+ T cells from blood. V usage is TRBV6-1 and J usage is TRBJ2-1; the D call of TRBD1 rests on TCRdb alone, since no DNA is present to check it. The chain's CDR3 is CASSERPHEQFF.